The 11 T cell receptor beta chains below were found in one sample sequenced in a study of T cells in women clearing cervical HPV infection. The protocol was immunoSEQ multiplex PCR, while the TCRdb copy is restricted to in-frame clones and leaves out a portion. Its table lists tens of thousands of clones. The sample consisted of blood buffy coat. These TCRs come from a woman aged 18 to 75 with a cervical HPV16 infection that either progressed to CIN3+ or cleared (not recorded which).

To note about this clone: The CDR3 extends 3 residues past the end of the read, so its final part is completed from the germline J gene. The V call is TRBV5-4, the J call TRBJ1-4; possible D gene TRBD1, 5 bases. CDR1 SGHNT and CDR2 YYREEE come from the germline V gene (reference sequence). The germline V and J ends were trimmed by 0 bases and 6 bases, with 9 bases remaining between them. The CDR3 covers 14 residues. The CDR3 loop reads CASSLVGRDEKLFF. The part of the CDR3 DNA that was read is TGTGCCAGCAGCTTGGTGGGCAGGGATGAAAAA.

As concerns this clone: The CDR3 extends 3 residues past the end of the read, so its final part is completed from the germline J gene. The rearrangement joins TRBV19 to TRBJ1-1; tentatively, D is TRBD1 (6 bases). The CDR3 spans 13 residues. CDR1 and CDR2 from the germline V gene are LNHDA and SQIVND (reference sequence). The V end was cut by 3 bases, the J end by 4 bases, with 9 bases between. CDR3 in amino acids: CASSISGVTEAFF. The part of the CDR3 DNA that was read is TGTGCCAGTAGTATTTCAGGGGTCACTGAA. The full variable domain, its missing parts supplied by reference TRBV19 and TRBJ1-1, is DGGITQSPKYLFRKEGQNVTLSCEQNLNHDAMYWYRQDPGQGLRLIYYSQIVNDFQKGDIAEGYSVSREKKESFPLTVTSAQKNPTAFYLCASSISGVTEAFFGQGTRLTVV.

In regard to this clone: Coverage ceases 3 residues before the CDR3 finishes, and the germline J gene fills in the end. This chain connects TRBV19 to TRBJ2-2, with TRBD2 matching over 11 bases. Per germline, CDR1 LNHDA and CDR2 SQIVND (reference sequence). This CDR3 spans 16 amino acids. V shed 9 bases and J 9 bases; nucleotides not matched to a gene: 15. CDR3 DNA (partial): TGTGCCAGAGGGATCGGGCGACTAGCGGGAAGAAGGGAG. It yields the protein CARGIGRLAGRRE. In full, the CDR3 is CARGIGRLAGRRELFF.

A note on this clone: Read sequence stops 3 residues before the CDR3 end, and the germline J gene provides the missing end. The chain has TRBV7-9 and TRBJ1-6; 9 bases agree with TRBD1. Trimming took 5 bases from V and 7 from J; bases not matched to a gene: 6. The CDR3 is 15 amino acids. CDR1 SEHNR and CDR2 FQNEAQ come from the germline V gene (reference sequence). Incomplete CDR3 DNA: TGTGCCAGCAGCCGCGGACAGGGGCTGAATTCACCC. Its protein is CASSRGQGLNSP. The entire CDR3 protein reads CASSRGQGLNSPLHF.

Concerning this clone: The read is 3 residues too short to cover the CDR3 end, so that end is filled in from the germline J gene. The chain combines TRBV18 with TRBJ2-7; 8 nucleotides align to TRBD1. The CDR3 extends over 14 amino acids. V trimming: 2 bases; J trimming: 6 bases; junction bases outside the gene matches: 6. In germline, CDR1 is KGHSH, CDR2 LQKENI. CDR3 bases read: TGTGCCAGCTCACCAGGGACAGGACTCACCGAG. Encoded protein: CASSPGTGLTE. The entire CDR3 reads CASSPGTGLTEQYF.

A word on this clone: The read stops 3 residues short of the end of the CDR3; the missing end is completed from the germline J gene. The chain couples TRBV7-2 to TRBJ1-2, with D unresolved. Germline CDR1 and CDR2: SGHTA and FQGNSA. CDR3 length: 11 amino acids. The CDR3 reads CASSPTYDYTF. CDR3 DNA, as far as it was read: TGTGCCAGCAGCCCAACCTACGAC. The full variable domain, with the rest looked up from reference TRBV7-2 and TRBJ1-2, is GAGVSQSPSNKVTEKGKDVELRCDPISGHTALYWYRQSLGQGLEFLIYFQGNSAPDKSGLPSDRFSAERTGGSVSTLTIQRTQQEDSAVYLCASSPTYDYTFGSGTRLTVV.

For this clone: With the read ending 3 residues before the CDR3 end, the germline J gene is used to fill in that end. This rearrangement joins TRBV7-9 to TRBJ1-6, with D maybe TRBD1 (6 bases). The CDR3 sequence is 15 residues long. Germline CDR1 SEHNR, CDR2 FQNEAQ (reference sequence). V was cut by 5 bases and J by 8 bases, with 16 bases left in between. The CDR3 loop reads CASSPKDSSDSPLHF. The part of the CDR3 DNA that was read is TGTGCCAGCAGCCCCAAGGACAGCTCCGATTCACCC.

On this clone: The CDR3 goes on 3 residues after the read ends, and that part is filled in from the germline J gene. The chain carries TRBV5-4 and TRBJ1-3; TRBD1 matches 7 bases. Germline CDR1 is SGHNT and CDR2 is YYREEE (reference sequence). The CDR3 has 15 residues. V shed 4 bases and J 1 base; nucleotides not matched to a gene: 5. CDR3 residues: CASSPDRPSGNTIYF. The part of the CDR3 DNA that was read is TGTGCCAGCAGCCCGGACAGGCCGTCTGGAAACACC.

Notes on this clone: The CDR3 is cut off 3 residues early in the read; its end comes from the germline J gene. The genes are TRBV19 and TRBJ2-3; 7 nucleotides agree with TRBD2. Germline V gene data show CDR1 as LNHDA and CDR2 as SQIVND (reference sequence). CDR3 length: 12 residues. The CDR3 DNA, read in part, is TGTGCCAGTAGTCATGGGCGGGAGACG. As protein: CASSHGRET. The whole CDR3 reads CASSHGRETQYF.

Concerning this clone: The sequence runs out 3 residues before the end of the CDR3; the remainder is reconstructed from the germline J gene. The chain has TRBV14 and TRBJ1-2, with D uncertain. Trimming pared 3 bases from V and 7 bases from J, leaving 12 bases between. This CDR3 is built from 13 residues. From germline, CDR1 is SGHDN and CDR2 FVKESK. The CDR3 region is CASSQSPFGGYTF. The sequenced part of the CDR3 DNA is TGTGCCAGCAGCCAGTCACCATTCGGTGGC.

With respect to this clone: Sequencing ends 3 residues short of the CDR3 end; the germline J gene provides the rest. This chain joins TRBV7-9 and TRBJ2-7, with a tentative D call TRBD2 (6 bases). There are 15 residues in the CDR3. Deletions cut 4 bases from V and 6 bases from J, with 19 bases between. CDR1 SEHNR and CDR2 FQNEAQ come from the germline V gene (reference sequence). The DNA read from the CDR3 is TGTGCCAGCAGCTCCGCCGGGACTTTGGATGGCGAG. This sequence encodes CASSSAGTLDGE. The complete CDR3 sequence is CASSSAGTLDGEQYF. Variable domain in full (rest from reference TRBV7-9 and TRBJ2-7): DTGVSQNPRHKITKRGQNVTFRCDPISEHNRLYWYRQTLGQGPEFLTYFQNEAQLEKSRLLSDRFSAERPKGSFSTLEIQRTEQGDSAMYLCASSSAGTLDGEQYFGPGTRLTVT.